These 3 T cell receptor beta chains were all obtained from the same sample, sequenced in a study of cytomegalovirus exposure and HLA in healthy donors. Both 60 Vbeta primers and 13 Jbeta primers went into the PCR. TCRdb keeps only in-frame clones here, not all; method: immunoSEQ multiplex PCR. The sample table includes more than 85,000 clones. Specimen: PBMCs. The source of these receptors is a girl between 10 and 17 years old in good health and CMV-seropositive.

J is TRBJ1-1 and V is TRBV9; perhaps TRBD1 as D (6 bases). The V end was cut by 0 bases, the J end by 0 bases, with 15 bases between. The length of the CDR3 is 17 residues. Germline assignment: CDR1 SGDLS and CDR2 YYNGEE. The CDR3 loop reads CASSVVSRGTLNTEAFF. CDR3 nucleotides: TGTGCCAGCAGCGTAGTATCGAGGGGGACACTGAACACTGAAGCTTTCTTT.

A word on this clone: The junction differs from germline at one of its ends, possibly a read error. The rearrangement links TRBV6-5 to TRBJ2-3; the match to TRBD1 covers 12 bases. The CDR3 is 15 residues long. The germline V gene encodes CDR1 MNHEY and CDR2 SVGAGI. The CDR3 sequence is CASSQGTGGTDKQYF. The CDR3 DNA reads as TGTGCCAGCAGCCAGGGGACAGGGGGCACAGATAAGCAGTATTTT.

V gene TRBV25-1 combines with J gene TRBJ2-2; a possible D gene is TRBD1 (6 bases). Trimming removed 3 bases at V and 0 bases at J, with 8 bases between. Germline assignment: CDR1 MGHDK and CDR2 SYGVNS. There are 15 residues in the CDR3. The CDR3 DNA sequence: TGTGCCAGCAGTGAGGGGACAACGAACACCGGGGAGCTGTTTTTT. Its protein product is CASSEGTTNTGELFF.